The sequence of this T cell receptor beta chain was determined in a study of beta chain features in type 1 diabetes. Study conclusions and caveats: Patients with type 1 diabetes showed fewer VDJ junction insertions and more deletions. All four CD4+ subsets of Type 1 diabetes patients contained TCRB CDR3s that were moderately but significantly shorter. The influence of HLA type on TCRB rearrangement stayed undetermined.

Sorted populations all exceeded 95% purity. V shed 3 bases and J shed 3 bases, with 8 bases lying between them. From germline, CDR1 is ENHRY and CDR2 SYGVKD. This CDR3 has 13 amino acids. Reverse transcribing all isolated RNA meant expressed TCRB transcripts were sequenced. TCRdb's table, derived via immunoSEQ multiplex PCR, lists solely in-frame clones and lacks some. The data show 310,000 or so clones, approximately 9.7% seen once. Note on this clone: Its antigen is still unknown. Other DNA sequences in this sample translate to the same CDR3.

The specimen sequenced was central memory CD4+ T cells from blood. This receptor was obtained from a man aged 25-45 years with type 1 diabetes. The V gene is TRBV10-3, the J gene TRBJ1-2, with D possibly matching TRBD1 (6 bases). The CDR3 DNA sequence: TGTGCCATCAGTGATGGGGGGCACTATGGCTACACCTTC. Protein: CAISDGGHYGYTF.